This is a list of T cell receptor beta chains from one sample in a study of control samples from healthy donors and cancer patients. Some clones are missing from TCRdb's copy, which holds only in-frame ones; the method was immunoSEQ multiplex PCR. The data show approximately 9,100 clones, with roughly 91% seen just once and nearly 20% held by the top ten. The sequenced sample consisted of PBMCs. The receptors originated from a man in his 60s with colorectal cancer. Each CDR3 is given with its conserved first and last residue. A D gene is named only where the DNA matches it firmly.

CDR3: CASSQSIGHKNIQYF
DNA: TGCGCCAGCAGTCAATCGATAGGGCACAAAAACATTCAGTACTTC
V: TRBV23-1
D: NA
J: TRBJ2-4

CDR3: CATSDFRGGPLIF
DNA: TGTGCCACCAGTGATTTCAGAGGGGGCCCCTTGATTTTT
V: TRBV24-1
D: TRBD1
J: TRBJ2-2

CDR3: CAIGPSGAKNIQYF
DNA: TGTGCCATCGGCCCTAGCGGAGCCAAAAACATTCAGTACTTC
V: TRBV10-3
D: TRBD2
J: TRBJ2-4

CDR3: CASSVSGGAVNEQFF
DNA: TGTGCCAGCAGCGTTAGCGGGGGGGCTGTAAATGAGCAGTTCTTC
V: TRBV9
D: TRBD2
J: TRBJ2-1

CDR3: CASKGKFWNQPQHF
DNA: TGTGCCAGCAAGGGAAAGTTTTGGAATCAGCCCCAGCATTTT
V: TRBV28
D: NA
J: TRBJ1-5

CDR3: CASSMGHHSGNTIYF
DNA: TGTGCCAGCAGTATGGGACACCACTCTGGAAACACCATATATTTT
V: TRBV28
D: NA
J: TRBJ1-3

CDR3: CASRGDLQGLGNQPQHF
DNA: TGTGCCAGTAGAGGGGATCTGCAGGGTTTGGGCAATCAGCCCCAGCATTTT
V: TRBV19
D: NA
J: TRBJ1-5

CDR3: CASSFGTGSGNSPLHF
DNA: TGCGCCAGCAGCTTCGGGACGGGTTCGGGAAATTCACCCCTCCACTTT
V: TRBV5-1
D: NA
J: TRBJ1-6

CDR3: CASSRKVNTEAFF
DNA: TGTGCCAGCAGCCGCAAAGTGAACACTGAAGCTTTCTTT
V: TRBV3-1/TRBV3-2
D: NA
J: TRBJ1-1

CDR3: CASSKAGREGNQPQHF
DNA: TGTGCCAGCAGCAAAGCGGGCAGGGAAGGCAATCAGCCCCAGCATTTT
V: TRBV21-1
D: NA
J: TRBJ1-5

CDR3: CASSQAFTDPNSNSYEQYF
DNA: TGCGCCAGCAGCCAAGCTTTTACAGACCCAAACAGTAACTCCTACGAGCAGTACTTC
V: TRBV4-3
D: NA
J: TRBJ2-7

CDR3: CASSVSHWERNYGYTF
DNA: TGTGCCAGCAGCGTAAGCCACTGGGAGAGGAATTATGGCTACACCTTC
V: TRBV11-2
D: NA
J: TRBJ1-2

CDR3: CASSLWYRGLETQYF
DNA: TGTGCCAGCAGTTTGTGGTACAGGGGGCTAGAGACCCAGTACTTC
V: TRBV28
D: TRBD1
J: TRBJ2-5

CDR3: CASSWGGTSEQFF
DNA: TGTGCCAGCAGCTGGGGGGGAACGAGTGAGCAGTTCTTC
V: TRBV7-3
D: TRBD2
J: TRBJ2-1

CDR3: CATQLRTDTQYF
DNA: TGTGCCACACAGCTCCGCACAGATACGCAGTATTTT
V: TRBV28
D: NA
J: TRBJ2-3

CDR3: CASNYGQGENEQYF
DNA: TGTGCCAGCAACTATGGACAGGGGGAAAACGAGCAGTACTTC
V: TRBV5-8
D: TRBD1
J: TRBJ2-7

CDR3: CAWSSQDRGHSPLHF
DNA: TGTGCCTGGAGTTCCCAGGACAGGGGCCACTCACCCCTCCACTTT
V: TRBV30
D: TRBD1
J: TRBJ1-6

CDR3: CASSLQDYGYTF
DNA: TGTGCCAGCAGTTTACAGGACTATGGCTACACCTTC
V: TRBV28
D: NA
J: TRBJ1-2

CDR3: CASSFGRNEQFF
DNA: TGTGCCAGCAGCTTTGGGCGGAATGAGCAGTTCTTC
V: TRBV7-9
D: NA
J: TRBJ2-1

CDR3: CASSLTYPRGQDTQYF
DNA: TGTGCCAGCAGCTTAACCTATCCAAGGGGCCAGGATACGCAGTATTTT
V: TRBV7-2
D: NA
J: TRBJ2-3

CDR3: CASSLGGTAPYEQYF
DNA: TGCGCCAGCAGCTTGGGTGGGACAGCACCCTACGAGCAGTACTTC
V: TRBV5-1
D: TRBD1
J: TRBJ2-7

CDR3: CASSPFSRNVLTF
DNA: TGTGCCAGCTCACCTTTCTCCCGGAACGTCCTGACTTTC
V: TRBV18
D: NA
J: TRBJ2-6

CDR3: CASSQSDFDRGRGYTF
DNA: TGCGCCAGCAGCCAGTCGGATTTTGACAGGGGCCGTGGCTACACCTTC
V: TRBV4-3
D: TRBD1
J: TRBJ1-2

CDR3: CASSLLSGGSDTQYF
DNA: TGTGCCAGCAGCTTGCTCAGCGGGGGCTCAGATACGCAGTATTTT
V: TRBV7-6
D: TRBD2
J: TRBJ2-3

CDR3: CASSPQGALPYEQYF
DNA: TGTGCCAGCAGCCCGCAGGGGGCCCTACCCTACGAGCAGTACTTC
V: TRBV7-2
D: TRBD1
J: TRBJ2-7

CDR3: CASSPRGRGTSAGDTQYF
DNA: TGTGCCAGCAGCCCAAGGGGGCGGGGGACTAGCGCCGGTGATACGCAGTATTTT
V: TRBV7-8
D: TRBD2
J: TRBJ2-3

CDR3: CASSPRLRGPYNEQFF
DNA: TGCGCCAGCAGCCCTCGGTTGCGGGGGCCCTACAATGAGCAGTTCTTC
V: TRBV4-3
D: NA
J: TRBJ2-1

CDR3: CASSAGGNEKLFF
DNA: TGTGCCAGCTCAGCGGGAGGTAATGAAAAACTGTTTTTT
V: TRBV18
D: NA
J: TRBJ1-4

CDR3: CASSPVVGWRYGYTF
DNA: TGTGCCAGCAGTCCAGTTGTTGGGTGGCGGTATGGCTACACCTTC
V: TRBV28
D: NA
J: TRBJ1-2

CDR3: CASSQDRGNQETQYF
DNA: TGTGCCAGCAGCCAGGACAGGGGAAACCAAGAGACCCAGTACTTC
V: TRBV7-7
D: TRBD1
J: TRBJ2-5

CDR3: CASSTRVRYGYTF
DNA: TGTGCCAGCAGCACCAGAGTACGGTATGGCTACACCTTC
V: TRBV5-4
D: NA
J: TRBJ1-2

CDR3: CASSLGGQAVQETQYF
DNA: TGTGCCAGCAGCTTAGGAGGACAGGCCGTTCAAGAGACCCAGTACTTC
V: TRBV5-4
D: TRBD1
J: TRBJ2-5

CDR3: CASSALSRGREQYF
DNA: TGTGCCAGCAGCGCCCTCTCCAGGGGTAGGGAGCAGTACTTC
V: TRBV2
D: NA
J: TRBJ2-7